This TCR beta chain stems from a study of neurological immune-mediated disorders. General observations from the study: Expanded clones shared no CDR3 amino acid sequences across subjects, suggesting private repertoires in all groups.

At least ten counts were recorded for this clonotype. As yet, its antigen is unknown. TCRdb used MiXCR to reprocess the 5' RACE reads, holding one entry per CDR3 protein. This sample carries under 85,000 distinct CDR3 sequences, under 13% of them seen once, and the ten largest clones take about 1.8%. CDR3 length equals 15 residues. The germline gives CDR1 LGHDT, CDR2 YNNKEL (reference sequence). V was pared by 4 bases and J by 0 bases, with 12 bases between. This receptor was taken from a man in his forties or fifties in good health. This chain uses TRBV3-1 with TRBJ1-1; no firm D call. Sequencing input: PBMCs. The CDR3 is CASSLGSFMNTEAFF. The CDR3 DNA is TGTGCCAGCAGCCTAGGGAGTTTTATGAACACTGAAGCTTTCTTT.